One T cell receptor (beta chain) is described in this entry. This clonotype was observed a few times. The antigen it binds to is not known. No much larger clone exists at a distance of one base, and base qualities are not known. This entry belongs to a study of blood T cells in healthy people across ages (dated by TCRdb to between 2014 and 2016). Describing the broader study: In model experiments, roughly one uniquely barcoded TCR beta cDNA molecule per two T cells was captured by template switching. The study analyzed two additional independent replicas of 1 million unique cDNA reads from the same blood draw for two donors, one aged 18 to 29 and one aged 80 or older. To avoid experimental bias, donors of different ages were spread randomly across the sequencing lanes. Four age groups were formed from the donors: young (average 16 years), middle-aged (around 41), aged (around 62) and long-lived (about 80). Using deep sequencing normalized with unique cDNA molecular identifiers, the study measured how TCR beta repertoire diversity changes with age.

Looking up the germline V gene (reference sequence) yields CDR1 LGHDT and CDR2 YNNKEL. Trimming removed 6 bases from V and 6 bases from J, leaving 17 bases between the germline ends. The CDR3 numbers 14 residues from cysteine through phenylalanine. Kept here is only the CDR3 DNA, which spans 42 bases and is read in frame from base 1. The donors were roughly 40 Caucasian individuals from Russia, aged roughly 6 to 100 years, who were systemically healthy. Each donor gave 8 to 10 milliliters of peripheral blood, drawn into EDTA-treated Vacutainer tubes. PBMCs were isolated by Ficoll-Paque density-gradient centrifugation, with at least 7 million obtained per sample. Total RNA, at least 6 micrograms per sample, was extracted from PBMCs with Trizol reagent. The percentages of naive CD45RAhigh/CD27high T cells were determined by flow cytometry on a PBMC aliquot from every donor. The receptor library was made with 5' RACE. The sequencer was an Illumina HiSeq 2500. The second PCR ran for about 6 to 12 cycles and used a J-beta primer mix along with a sample-barcoded 5' primer. Each TCR beta cDNA molecule received a unique molecular identifier from a template-switch 5' adaptor carrying 12 random nucleotides. At least 2.5 million CDR3-containing paired-end reads were obtained from each sample. All of the RNA was converted into first-strand cDNA using the Mint cDNA synthesis kit, with a TRBC-specific oligonucleotide serving as the primer. Following uracil-DNA glycosylase treatment, a first 18-cycle PCR with universal primers M1SS and BC2_uni_R was performed on all cDNA. The authors processed their data as follows. Normalization of each sample was performed by random selection of 1 million high-quality reads, each carrying a distinct molecular identifier. Instead of being binned into consensus sequences, reads that shared molecular identifiers were thrown out. MiTCR, run with a Q25 quality threshold and the strictest error-elimination algorithm, handled CDR3 identification, clonotype clustering and error correction. A nonparametric unseen species model with Euler transformation was used to estimate lower-bound total TCR beta diversity. The raw public reads went through TCRdb reprocessing: fastp at Q25, MiXCR clone calling, in-frame beta chains kept. CDR3 protein duplicates are merged, each entry listing the most common genes and DNA. V and J calls and clone size were set by TCRdb, not the authors. This sample comprises about 720,000 distinct CDR3 sequences, about 24% of them detected only once. Under 25% of the sample is taken by the ten largest.

General conclusions and limits of the study: Observed TCR beta diversity per million T cells fell roughly linearly with age, and a significant reduction was already apparent by age around 40. Because profiling used bulk unsorted PBMCs, naive and antigen-experienced compartments could not be compared conclusively. Estimates of total diversity from one million sequenced T cells were regarded as lower bounds and underestimates. Because the CMV infection status of the donors was unknown, age-related changes in expanded clonotypes may potentially have been confounded. A strong correlation was found between observed TCR beta diversity and the percentage of naive T cells measured by flow cytometry. Compared with the aged group, the long-lived group had more naive CD4+ T cells, fewer expanded clones and increased TCR diversity, a pattern suggesting age selection.

The receptor comes from a man between 65 and 85 years old in good health. The chain uses TRBV3-1 and TRBJ1-1; a weak D assignment points to TRBD1 (5 bases agree). What was sequenced was blood. The sequence in DNA is TGTGCCAGCAGTACGACAGTCTCCGGGCCTGAAGCTTTCTTT. It encodes CASSTTVSGPEAFF.